The 23 T cell receptor beta chains in this list originate from one sample, sequenced in a study of cytomegalovirus exposure and HLA in healthy donors. This PCR relied on a set of 60 Vbeta primers and 13 Jbeta primers. The method was immunoSEQ multiplex PCR; TCRdb's version includes in-frame clones alone and lacks a portion of them. The top ten clones hold roughly 1.4% of a sample with about 160,000 clones, around three quarters of them seen once. Sequences were obtained from PBMCs. The source is a man between 40 and 49 years old in good health and CMV-seronegative.

J is TRBJ2-1 and V is TRBV15; D is possibly TRBD2 (5 bases). Trimming took off 4 bases at V and 8 bases at J, with 15 bases between the two ends. Germline V gene data show CDR1 as LNHNV and CDR2 as YYDKDF (reference sequence). This CDR3 contains 14 residues. The CDR3 coding sequence is TGTGCCACCAGCATGTCCGGGGATCGGGATGAGCAGTTCTTC. The encoded protein is CATSMSGDRDEQFF.

The rearrangement joins TRBV29-1 to TRBJ2-3; D is undetermined. The CDR3 contains 12 residues. V was shortened by 4 bases and J by 2 bases, with 7 bases between the two germline ends. Germline CDR1 SQVTM, CDR2 ANQGSEA. The CDR3: CSVGYSTDTQYF. The CDR3 region has the DNA TGCAGCGTTGGCTACTCCACAGATACGCAGTATTTT.

The sample holds one count of this clone. The chain employs TRBV10-1 and TRBJ2-2, with 7 positions matching TRBD1. The CDR3 consists of 11 residues. Germline V gene data show CDR1 as WNHNN and CDR2 as SYGVQD (reference sequence). The ends lost 8 bases at V and 6 bases at J; junction bases unmatched: 0. In nucleotides, the CDR3 is TGCGCCAGCGGGACAGCCGGGGAGCTGTTTTTT. Translating gives CASGTAGELFF.

The rearrangement joins TRBV4-1 to TRBJ1-6; TRBD1 matches at 8 bases. CDR1 and CDR2 from the germline V gene are MGHRA and YSYEKL. CDR3 length: 17 amino acids. Trimming cost V 2 bases and J 5 bases; bases outside gene matches: 8. In DNA, the CDR3 is TGCGCCAGCAGCCAACCTCCTGACAGGGGCAATAATTCACCCCTCCACTTT. This translates into CASSQPPDRGNNSPLHF.

This rearrangement joins TRBV6-1 to TRBJ1-5; no reliable D call. Germline V gene data show CDR1 as MNHNS and CDR2 as SASEGT. The CDR3 is 14 residues long. The V and J ends lost 1 base and 5 bases respectively, with 9 bases between them. DNA for the CDR3: TGTGCCAGCAGTGAAGGGAGGACTTATCAGCCCCAGCATTTT. It codes for CASSEGRTYQPQHF.

Only a few counts were recorded for this clone. This chain joins TRBV7-3 and TRBJ2-7; 7 bases are a match to TRBD1. The CDR3 length is 15 residues. The V segment lost 5 bases and the J segment 5 bases; nucleotides outside the gene matches: 12. Germline values: CDR1 SGHTA, CDR2 FQGTGA. CDR3 nucleotide sequence: TGTGCCAGCAGCGATCATCCGGGACAGAAAAACGAGCAGTACGTC. Its protein is CASSDHPGQKNEQYV.

The CDR3, as DNA: TGTGCCAGCCGGGCGGGACTAGTTTCCTACGAGCAGTACTTC. Translating gives CASRAGLVSYEQYF. The rearrangement joins TRBV7-2 to TRBJ2-7; TRBD2 matches 8 bases. The V and J ends lost 8 bases and 1 base, in that order; junction bases with no gene match: 7. This CDR3 contains 14 residues. The germline CDR1 and CDR2 sequences are SGHTA and FQGNSA.

V and J are TRBV7-2 and TRBJ2-2, with D perhaps TRBD2 (6 bases). Germline lookup yields CDR1 SGHTA and CDR2 FQGNSA. V shed 6 bases and J shed 6 bases, with 11 bases lying between them. This CDR3 spans 13 amino acids. The CDR3: CASRNSGPGELFF. The CDR3 DNA reads as TGTGCCAGCAGAAATAGCGGACCCGGGGAGCTGTTTTTT.

The chain is built from TRBV10-3 and TRBJ1-2; 11 bases map to TRBD1. V dropped 5 bases and J dropped 4; count of bases not matched to a gene: 6. Germline V CDR1 and CDR2: ENHRY, SYGVKD. This CDR3 comprises 15 residues. The DNA for the CDR3 is TGTGCCATCAGTAAAGGACAGGGGGCAGGCTATGGCTACACCTTC. Its protein product is CAISKGQGAGYGYTF.

V usage is TRBV5-6 and J usage is TRBJ2-1, with D maybe TRBD2 (5 bases). Trimming cost V 2 bases and J 2 bases, with 14 bases left between them. The CDR3 contains 16 residues. The germline V gene has CDR1 SGHDT and CDR2 YYEEEE. The CDR3 sequence: CASSFYVGAAYNEQFF. CDR3 DNA: TGTGCCAGCAGCTTTTATGTGGGAGCCGCCTACAATGAGCAGTTCTTC.

This rearrangement joins TRBV7-8 to TRBJ1-2, with D perhaps TRBD1 (5 bases). The CDR3 totals 16 residues. Looked up from germline, CDR1 is SGHVS and CDR2 is FQNEAQ. V was clipped by 4 bases and J by 1 base, with 16 bases between them. The chain's CDR3 is CASSSKQMTDNYGYTF. CDR3 DNA: TGTGCCAGCAGCTCAAAACAGATGACAGATAACTATGGCTACACCTTC.

V usage is TRBV29-1 and J usage is TRBJ2-5; D gene unclear. The CDR3 totals 12 residues. V was pared by 0 bases and J by 3 bases, with 5 bases between. Germline V gene lookup returns CDR1 SQVTM and CDR2 ANQGSEA. This chain's CDR3 is CSVEDFEETQYF. The CDR3, as DNA: TGCAGCGTTGAAGACTTCGAAGAGACCCAGTACTTC.

V is TRBV19 and J is TRBJ1-5, with D possibly matching TRBD1 (6 bases). The CDR3 contains 13 residues. Germline values: CDR1 LNHDA, CDR2 SQIVND (reference sequence). Trimming cost V 8 bases and J 6 bases, with 14 bases left between them. The CDR3 loop reads CASSGGTSQPQHF. The CDR3 coding sequence is TGTGCCAGTTCGGGGGGCACGAGTCAGCCCCAGCATTTT.

The chain recombines TRBV2 with TRBJ1-5; D is ambiguous. There are 18 residues in the CDR3. V was cut by 8 bases and J by 0 bases, with 23 bases left in between. The V gene's germline CDR1 is SNHLY and CDR2 FYNNEI. The CDR3 here is CASGPEEGGFYSNQPQHF. CDR3 coding DNA: TGTGCCAGCGGTCCAGAAGAGGGAGGATTCTATAGCAATCAGCCCCAGCATTTT.

A single count supports this clone. The genes are TRBV23-1 and TRBJ1-4; TRBD1 might be the D (5 bases). TRBV23-1 is flagged as an ORF with uncertain function. Trimming shortened V by 7 bases and J by 4 bases, and 16 bases separated the two germline ends. The CDR3 spans 15 residues. The CDR3 sequence: CASTSTGIVNEKLFF. In DNA, the CDR3 is TGCGCCAGCACCTCAACAGGCATCGTTAATGAAAAACTGTTTTTT.

Concerning this clone: At one of its ends the junction is not consistent with the germline gene, which may arise from a read error. The V and J genes are TRBV7-9 and TRBJ2-7; a weak D match, TRBD1 (6 bases). The CDR3 covers 11 residues. Germline V gene data show CDR1 as SEHNR and CDR2 as FQNEAQ (reference sequence). CDR3 DNA sequence: TGTTCCAGCAGCTTAGGTGGGACATCAGACTTC. This gives the protein CSSSLGGTSDF.

The CDR3, as DNA: TGCGCCAGCAGCCCTCCAGACAGTCCCTACGAGCAGTACTTC. Translation gives CASSPPDSPYEQYF. This chain uses TRBV5-1 with TRBJ2-7, with D possibly matching TRBD1 (5 bases). This CDR3 spans 14 amino acids. Germline CDR1 and CDR2: SGHRS and YFSETQ. The germline V and J ends were trimmed by 4 bases and 2 bases, with 13 bases remaining between them.

The rearrangement joins TRBV7-6 to TRBJ2-1, with a tentative D call TRBD2 (6 bases). The CDR3 has 14 residues. V was cut by 5 bases and J by 7 bases, with 15 bases left in between. From germline, CDR1 is SGHVS and CDR2 FNYEAQ. The CDR3 reads CASSPGVGENEQFF. The CDR3 DNA is TGTGCCAGCAGCCCGGGGGTTGGGGAGAATGAGCAGTTCTTC.

V and J are TRBV4-2 and TRBJ2-3; D is uncertain. The CDR3 runs 17 residues. Trimming removed 4 bases from V and 0 bases from J, with 17 bases in between. Germline lookup yields CDR1 LGHNA and CDR2 YNFKEQ. The CDR3 protein is CASSLGITETSTDTQYF. CDR3 DNA sequence: TGTGCCAGCAGCCTCGGAATAACTGAGACTAGCACAGATACGCAGTATTTT.

The V and J genes are TRBV28 and TRBJ2-5; tentative D call: TRBD2 (6 bases). The CDR3 length is 13 residues. Germline values: CDR1 MDHEN, CDR2 SYDVKM. Trimming stripped 2 bases from V and 5 bases from J, with 9 bases between. CDR3 DNA: TGTGCCAGCAGTTTAGGAGGGACCGAGACCCAGTACTTC. It codes for CASSLGGTETQYF.

This clone appeared a few times. This sequence joins TRBV30 and TRBJ1-1; D remains unclear. Trimming removed 0 bases at V and 6 bases at J, with 5 bases between. Germline lookup yields CDR1 GTSNPN and CDR2 SVGIG (reference sequence). CDR3 length equals 11 residues. This chain's CDR3 is CAWSVSAEAFF. CDR3 DNA: TGTGCCTGGAGTGTATCGGCTGAAGCTTTCTTT.

V gene TRBV28 combines with J gene TRBJ1-2; 9 bases fit TRBD1. V gave up 5 bases and J gave up 4 bases; unmatched junction bases: 5. CDR1 is MDHEN, CDR2 SYDVKM, per germline. The CDR3 is 14 residues long. The DNA for the CDR3 is TGTGCCAGCAGTGCCGGGACAGGGAGCTATGGCTACACCTTC. Amino acids: CASSAGTGSYGYTF.

The chain has TRBV11-2 and TRBJ2-7, with 7 bases that match TRBD2. The CDR3 length is 17 residues. In germline, CDR1 is SGHAT, CDR2 FQNNGV. The V gene end was trimmed by 5 bases and the J gene end by 4 bases; junction bases not matched to a gene: 17. The CDR3 here is CASSPTGLRLRGYEQYF. CDR3 coding DNA: TGTGCCAGCAGCCCTACTGGCTTACGGTTGCGGGGGTACGAGCAGTACTTC.